Following are 26 T cell receptor beta chains from one sample sequenced in a study of T-cell memory formation after mild COVID-19. TCRdb re-called the 5' RACE reads with MiXCR, one entry per CDR3 protein. The data show approximately 260,000 distinct CDR3 sequences, about 16% seen once. What was sequenced was PBMCs or a T cell subset sorted from them (not recorded which). The receptor source for this set is a man between 18 and 29 years old who had mild COVID-19 (a few samples of this study predate the infection). Cell type and time point are not known.

This chain links TRBV7-2 with TRBJ2-5; the match to TRBD1 covers 8 bases. With 5 bases clipped from V and 2 bases from J, the junction kept 7 bases outside the gene matches. The CDR3 extends over 15 amino acids. Per germline, CDR1 SGHTA and CDR2 FQGNSA. The DNA of the CDR3 is TGTGCCAGCAGCCAGGGGACAGGACTACAAGAGACCCAGTACTTC. Translating it yields CASSQGTGLQETQYF.

The chain joins TRBV5-1 to TRBJ2-2; 7 nucleotides agree with TRBD1. Germline loops: CDR1 SGHRS, CDR2 YFSETQ. The CDR3 has 16 residues. V was pared by 0 bases and J by 3 bases, with 5 bases of the junction left unmatched. For the CDR3, the DNA is TGCGCCAGCAGCTTGGCCGGGACAGCCTACACCGGGGAGCTGTTTTTT. It encodes CASSLAGTAYTGELFF.

This clonotype was detected only a few times. The rearrangement uses TRBV6-6 and TRBJ1-1; tentative D call: TRBD1 (5 bases). Trimming removed 0 bases at V and 1 base at J, with 9 bases between. The CDR3 is made up of 15 amino acids. Germline V gives CDR1 MNHNY, CDR2 SVGAGI (reference sequence). CDR3 nucleotides: TGTGCCAGCAGTTACTCCAGGGTTAGGAACACTGAAGCTTTCTTT. Translation: CASSYSRVRNTEAFF.

The V call is TRBV6-2 or TRBV6-3, the J call TRBJ1-5; D unclear. Trimming took off 1 base at V and 4 bases at J, with 5 bases between the two ends. CDR1 is MNHEY and CDR2 is SVGEGT in the germline V gene. This CDR3 is built from 13 residues. CDR3 DNA sequence: TGTGCCAGCAGTTACTGGTGGAATCAGCCCCAGCATTTT. The encoded protein is CASSYWWNQPQHF.

This clonotype was detected a few times. CDR3 sequence (DNA): TGTGCCAGCAGCCCCACCCCCAGTAACACAGATACGCAGTATTTT. This gives the protein CASSPTPSNTDTQYF. This chain uses TRBV7-3 with TRBJ2-3; D not certain. The CDR3 sequence is 15 residues long. Germline CDR1 is SGHTA and CDR2 is FQGTGA. The germline V and J ends were trimmed by 5 bases and 2 bases, with 14 bases remaining between them.

This chain links TRBV4-1 with TRBJ1-6, with 8 bases fitting TRBD1. The germline CDR1 and CDR2 sequences are MGHRA and YSYEKL. With V trimmed by 4 bases and J by 0 bases, 8 bases remained unmatched. The CDR3 consists of 18 residues. CDR3 sequence reads: CASSRGTGTDSYNSPLHF. The CDR3 region has the DNA TGCGCCAGCAGCCGGGGGACAGGCACTGACTCCTATAATTCACCCCTCCACTTT.

This clonotype was found a few times. The rearrangement joins TRBV6-6 to TRBJ2-1; D not resolved. This CDR3 has 13 residues. Per the germline V gene, CDR1 is MNHNY and CDR2 is SVGAGI (reference sequence). The germline V and J ends were trimmed by 0 bases and 10 bases, with 10 bases remaining between them. CDR3 DNA sequence: TGTGCCAGCAGTTACTCGGCAAGCAGGGAGCAGTTCTTC. Translating gives CASSYSASREQFF.

In this sample, this clonotype turned up a few times. The V call is TRBV15, the J call TRBJ2-5, with unresolved D. Germline V gene lookup returns CDR1 LNHNV and CDR2 YYDKDF (reference sequence). Deletions cut 1 base from V and 5 bases from J, with 8 bases between. The CDR3 extends over 13 amino acids. As DNA, the CDR3 is TGTGCCACCAGCAGAGGTGCTCTGGAGACCCAGTACTTC. Encoded protein: CATSRGALETQYF.

This rearrangement joins TRBV4-3 to TRBJ2-3; D uncertain. Germline V gene sequence: CDR1 LGHNA, CDR2 YSLEER. V was trimmed by 1 base and J by 1 base, leaving 9 bases between them. This CDR3 comprises 15 residues. CDR3 in DNA: TGCGCCAGCAGCCAAGCGGTGGTCGGCACAGATACGCAGTATTTT. Protein sequence: CASSQAVVGTDTQYF.

The chain joins TRBV9 to TRBJ2-5; 7 bases fit TRBD2. The CDR3 runs to 16 residues. With 0 bases clipped from V and 4 bases from J, the junction kept 9 bases outside the gene matches. From germline, CDR1 is SGDLS and CDR2 YYNGEE. CDR3 in DNA: TGTGCCAGCAGCGTAGCGGGGGGACGGCCGACAGAGACCCAGTACTTC. This translates into CASSVAGGRPTETQYF.

The chain links TRBV6-2 or TRBV6-3 to TRBJ2-7; 10 bases match TRBD2. Trimming removed 2 bases from V and 6 bases from J; junction bases left unmatched: 7. Germline values: CDR1 MNHEY, CDR2 SVGEGT. There are 15 residues in the CDR3. CDR3 DNA: TGTGCCAGCAGTTACACGTCCAGCGGGGGGGTCGAGCAGTACTTC. It yields the protein CASSYTSSGGVEQYF.

This clonotype was counted ten times or more. The chain couples TRBV6-5 to TRBJ2-3, with TRBD2 matching over 8 bases. This CDR3 is 16 amino acids long. The V gene end was trimmed by 5 bases and the J gene end by 2 bases; junction bases not matched to a gene: 9. The germline CDR1 and CDR2 sequences are MNHEY and SVGAGI. The CDR3 protein is CASSANGGGYTDTQYF. CDR3 sequence (DNA): TGTGCCAGCAGTGCAAACGGGGGGGGGTACACAGATACGCAGTATTTT.

The rearrangement links TRBV20-1 to TRBJ1-2; no firm D call. The CDR3 totals 11 residues. Between the trimmed V and J ends, which lost 4 bases and 8 bases, there was a span of 11 bases. The V gene's germline CDR1 is DFQATT and CDR2 SNEGSKA (reference sequence). CDR3 loop: CSAIGPGGYTF. The CDR3 DNA is TGCAGTGCTATCGGTCCGGGAGGCTACACCTTC.

The genes are TRBV5-4 and TRBJ2-5; TRBD1 agrees at 8 bases. The CDR3 spans 15 residues. Germline loops: CDR1 SGHNT, CDR2 YYREEE (reference sequence). Unmatched junction bases numbered 9, after V lost 4 bases and J lost 4 bases. CDR3 bases: TGTGCCAGCAGCATTAGTCAGGGGGCCGGAGAGACCCAGTACTTC. Its protein is CASSISQGAGETQYF.

This clonotype was counted a few times. J is TRBJ2-2 and V is TRBV10-2; D is perhaps TRBD1 or TRBD2 (5 bases each). The V end lost 6 bases, the J end lost 6 bases, and 11 bases lay between the germline ends. There are 13 residues in the CDR3. Germline CDR1 WSHSY, CDR2 SAAADI. The CDR3 sequence is CASSEGIPGELFF. For the CDR3, the DNA is TGCGCCAGCAGCGAGGGGATCCCCGGGGAGCTGTTTTTT.

This clonotype was seen more than once but under ten times. The chain recombines TRBV15 with TRBJ1-2; D gene ambiguous. In germline, CDR1 is LNHNV, CDR2 YYDKDF (reference sequence). V was pared by 0 bases and J by 4 bases, with 15 bases between. The CDR3 spans 16 residues. In nucleotides, the CDR3 is TGTGCCACCAGCAGAGATTTGACTGGGAGGATCTATGGCTACACCTTC. Translated: CATSRDLTGRIYGYTF.

This clonotype was seen only a few times. The chain has TRBV7-9 and TRBJ1-3; D uncertain. The CDR3 is 16 amino acids. V was clipped by 5 bases and J by 0 bases, with 14 bases between them. Germline V CDR1 and CDR2: SEHNR, FQNEAQ (reference sequence). The CDR3 DNA sequence: TGTGCCAGCAGCCCTCGCAGCGGGAGCTCTGGAAACACCATATATTTT. Protein: CASSPRSGSSGNTIYF.

V gene TRBV6-5 combines with J gene TRBJ2-1, with 7 bases aligning to TRBD1. Per the germline V gene, CDR1 is MNHEY and CDR2 is SVGAGI. V shed 0 bases, J shed 4 bases, and the junction held 0 bases outside the gene matches. The CDR3 length is 14 residues. The CDR3 DNA reads as TGTGCCAGCAGTTACTCGGGACAGTACAATGAGCAGTTCTTC. As protein: CASSYSGQYNEQFF.

The chain employs TRBV6-5 and TRBJ1-5; possibly TRBD1 for D (5 bases). The CDR3 consists of 14 residues. Trimming removed 7 bases at V and 0 bases at J, with 10 bases between. Germline V gene data show CDR1 as MNHEY and CDR2 as SVGAGI. CDR3 amino acids: CASKRQNSNQPQHF. As DNA, the CDR3 is TGTGCCAGCAAAAGACAGAATAGCAATCAGCCCCAGCATTTT.

This clonotype was observed at least ten times. The chain couples TRBV7-3 to TRBJ2-1; 7 bases agree with TRBD2. The CDR3 is 11 amino acids. Germline CDR1 and CDR2: SGHTA and FQGTGA. V was pared by 5 bases and J by 10 bases, with 2 bases of the junction left unmatched. The CDR3 region has the DNA TGTGCCAGCAGCCCCGGGGGGGAGCAGTTCTTC. It encodes CASSPGGEQFF.

The chain recombines TRBV12-3 or TRBV12-4 with TRBJ2-7; D tentatively fits TRBD1 or TRBD2 (5 bases each). The V gene lost 6 bases and the J gene lost 6 bases, with 21 bases spanning the gap. The CDR3 extends over 15 amino acids. CDR3 nucleotide sequence: TGTGCCAGCAGCAAACCCGGGACCGGACTGGTCGAGCAGTACTTC. Encoded protein: CASSKPGTGLVEQYF.

The sample holds a few counts of this clonotype. This chain uses TRBV24-1 with TRBJ2-3, with 10 bases matching TRBD2. The V gene end was trimmed by 2 bases and the J gene end by 3 bases; junction bases not matched to a gene: 7. In germline, CDR1 is KGHDR, CDR2 SFDVKD. There are 17 residues in the CDR3. CDR3 loop: CATSDSRGSGGTDTQYF. CDR3 coding DNA: TGTGCCACCAGTGATTCCCGAGGTAGCGGGGGGACAGATACGCAGTATTTT.

This clonotype was seen more than once but under ten times. The CDR3: CASSPTAGGREEFF. In DNA form, the CDR3 reads TGTGCCAGCAGTCCAACGGCGGGGGGGAGAGAGGAGTTCTTC. This rearrangement joins TRBV3-1 to TRBJ2-1; 9 bases fit TRBD2. This CDR3 has 14 amino acids. Germline V CDR1 and CDR2: LGHDT, YNNKEL (reference sequence). Germline trimming cut 6 bases from V and 14 bases from J; bases unmatched to any gene: 14.

This rearrangement joins TRBV7-2 to TRBJ1-1; D is ambiguous. Germline V gene lookup returns CDR1 SGHTA and CDR2 FQGNSA. V lost 11 bases and J lost 1, with 14 bases in between. The CDR3 is made up of 13 amino acids. CDR3 DNA: TGTGCCGGTGGCGGAAGACAGAACACTGAAGCTTTCTTT. This encodes CAGGGRQNTEAFF.

At least ten counts were recorded for this clonotype. Here the CDR3 DNA reads TGTGCCAGCAGCCAAGATCTAGCGGGGGGCACAGATACGCAGTATTTT. The encoded protein is CASSQDLAGGTDTQYF. The genes are TRBV4-2 and TRBJ2-3; 10 bases line up with TRBD2. The ends lost 0 bases at V and 1 base at J; junction bases unmatched: 1. CDR1 is LGHNA, CDR2 YNFKEQ, per germline. The CDR3 is made up of 16 amino acids.

The gene calls are TRBV29-1 and TRBJ2-2; 10 positions match TRBD1. Per the germline V gene, CDR1 is SQVTM and CDR2 is ANQGSEA. The CDR3 runs 14 residues. V shed 6 bases, J shed 4 bases, and the junction held 5 bases outside the gene matches. The CDR3: CSVTGGLVTGELFF. Here the CDR3 DNA reads TGCAGCGTGACAGGGGGCTTGGTCACCGGGGAGCTGTTTTTT.